A single sample gave rise to the 4 T cell receptor beta chains below, sequenced in a study of blood T cell repertoires in COVID-19 (dated by TCRdb to about 2020). Receptor libraries were prepared by the immunoSEQ multiplex PCR assay. TCRdb stores this immuneACCESS table with in-frame sequences only. Part of the clones is absent; in the studies checked, under half of the shortfall reflects unresolved V genes, and no reason is known for the rest. The table for this sample lists 250,000 or so clones; around 81% of them were counted only once. Of the sample, roughly 3.1% falls within the top ten clones. The sequencing input was PBMCs or T cells enriched from blood (not recorded which). The receptors stem from a man aged 50 to 60 who had recovered from COVID-19.

The gene calls are TRBV28 and TRBJ1-5; TRBD1 is a possible D gene (6 bases). CDR3 length: 17 residues. With 5 bases removed from V and 1 base from J, the gap between germline ends came to 18 bases. The V gene's germline CDR1 is MDHEN and CDR2 SYDVKM. CDR3 sequence reads: CASSQHIRGWSNQPQHF. The CDR3 DNA is TGTGCCAGCAGTCAACACATCAGGGGATGGAGCAATCAGCCCCAGCATTTT. Complete variable domain (other parts from reference TRBV28 and TRBJ1-5): DVKVTQSSRYLVKRTGEKVFLECVQDMDHENMFWYRQDPGLGLRLIYFSYDVKMKEKGDIPEGYSVSREKKERFSLILESASTNQTSMYLCASSQHIRGWSNQPQHFGDGTRLSIL.

Worth noting for this clone: Other nucleotide sequences in the sample specify the same CDR3. The CDR3 here is CASTTSNQPQHF. Here the CDR3 DNA reads TGTGCCAGCACCACAAGCAATCAGCCCCAGCATTTT. The genes are TRBV28 and TRBJ1-5; no definite D call. This CDR3 region has 12 residues. Trimming left V 7 bases short and J 1 base short, with 5 bases between. Germline CDR1 MDHEN, CDR2 SYDVKM.

This chain joins TRBV6-5 and TRBJ2-7; TRBD1 agrees at 7 bases. The CDR3 consists of 13 residues. Germline V gives CDR1 MNHEY, CDR2 SVGAGI. V dropped 6 bases and J dropped 4; count of bases not matched to a gene: 6. CDR3 in DNA: TGTGCCAGCAGGCCGACAGGGTATTACGAGCAGTACTTC. It encodes CASRPTGYYEQYF.

The V call is TRBV21-1, the J call TRBJ2-7; no DNA check was done on the table's D call, TRBD1. TRBV21-1 counts as a pseudogene. The CDR3 is 19 residues long. The CDR3 coding sequence is TGTGCCAGCAGCACACGGGACAGGCTCTCTACCGGCACGTCCTACGAGCAGTACTTC. Residues: CASSTRDRLSTGTSYEQYF.